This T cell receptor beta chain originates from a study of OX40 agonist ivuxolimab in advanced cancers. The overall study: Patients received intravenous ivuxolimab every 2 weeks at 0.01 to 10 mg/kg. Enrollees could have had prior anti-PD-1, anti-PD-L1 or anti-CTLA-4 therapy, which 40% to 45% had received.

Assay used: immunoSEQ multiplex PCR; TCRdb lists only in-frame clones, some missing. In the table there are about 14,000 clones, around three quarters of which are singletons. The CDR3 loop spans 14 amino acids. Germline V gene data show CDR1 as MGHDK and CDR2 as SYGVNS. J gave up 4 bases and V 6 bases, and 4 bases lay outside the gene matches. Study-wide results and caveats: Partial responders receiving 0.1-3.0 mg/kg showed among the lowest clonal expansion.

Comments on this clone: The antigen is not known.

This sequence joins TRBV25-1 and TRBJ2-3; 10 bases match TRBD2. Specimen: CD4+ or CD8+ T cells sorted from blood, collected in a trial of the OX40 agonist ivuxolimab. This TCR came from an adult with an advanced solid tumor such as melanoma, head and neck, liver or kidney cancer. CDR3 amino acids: CASSLAGEADTQYF. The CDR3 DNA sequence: TGTGCCAGCAGCCTAGCGGGGGAGGCAGATACGCAGTATTTT.